Below are 20 T cell receptor beta chains sequenced from a single sample in a study of T cells in Graves' hyperthyroidism and ophthalmopathy (dated by TCRdb to about 2019). The library was produced with multiplex PCR. TCRdb lists the instrument as Illumina HiSeq 2000. Amplification of TCR beta CDR3 regions was carried out from RNA transcripts. The TCR CDR3 was subjected to a first round of RT-PCR using the HTBI primer set and the Qiagen OneStep RT-PCR kit. The public reads were reprocessed in TCRdb via fastp at Q25 and MiXCR, keeping in-frame beta chains. Rows are combined by CDR3 protein, so each entry shows the most common genes and DNA. The sample table lists about 620,000 distinct CDR3 sequences, 15% to 20% of them with a count of one. The ten largest clones capture 3.8% of the sample. What was sequenced was blood. Every receptor here comes from a woman in her twenties or thirties with Graves' hyperthyroidism.

This clonotype was seen many times. J is TRBJ1-5 and V is TRBV2; D is perhaps TRBD1 (6 bases). CDR1 is SNHLY, CDR2 FYNNEI, per germline. The CDR3 extends over 13 amino acids. Trimming removed 7 bases from V and 6 bases from J, with 13 bases in between. The chain's CDR3 is CASTGVWGQPQHF. The CDR3 DNA reads as TGTGCCAGCACAGGGGTTTGGGGTCAGCCCCAGCATTTT.

Details on this clonotype: This sequence may be a read error, since a much larger clone differs from it by one base. DNA for the CDR3: TGTGCCAGCAGCTCCGGACCAGCGGGGGTTTCTTTGTATACGCAGTATTTT. Translation gives CASSSGPAGVSLYTQYF. The J gene is TRBJ2-3, the V gene TRBV9; 8 nucleotides align to TRBD2. CDR1 is SGDLS, CDR2 YYNGEE, per germline. Trimming removed 4 bases from V and 7 bases from J; junction bases left unmatched: 17. The CDR3 sequence is 17 residues long.

The J gene is TRBJ2-7, the V gene TRBV2, with 10 bases aligning to TRBD2. Germline trimming cut 10 bases from V and 3 bases from J; bases unmatched to any gene: 12. From germline, CDR1 is SNHLY and CDR2 FYNNEI. This CDR3 comprises 15 residues. The chain's CDR3 is CANTSALAGVYEQYF. The CDR3 DNA reads TGTGCCAACACCTCGGCTCTAGCGGGAGTCTACGAGCAGTACTTC.

This clonotype was detected ten times or more. This sequence joins TRBV7-6 and TRBJ2-7; 8 bases agree with TRBD1. The junction had 7 bases not matched to a gene; V was cut back by 4 bases and J by 5 bases. Germline V lookup: CDR1 SGHVS, CDR2 FNYEAQ. This CDR3 has 14 residues. The CDR3 spells CASSSGQGVNEQYF. As DNA, the CDR3 is TGTGCCAGCAGCTCCGGACAGGGTGTCAACGAGCAGTACTTC.

The chain has TRBV20-1 and TRBJ2-1; 7 bases fit TRBD2. With 0 bases clipped from V and 5 bases from J, the junction kept 10 bases outside the gene matches. CDR1 DFQATT and CDR2 SNEGSKA come from the germline V gene (reference sequence). CDR3 length: 16 amino acids. The CDR3 loop is CSARDRTGLTHNEQFF. The CDR3 nucleotides are TGCAGTGCTAGAGATAGGACGGGACTAACTCACAATGAGCAGTTCTTC.

This sequence joins TRBV11-2 and TRBJ2-1, with 7 positions matching TRBD2. Germline CDR1 is SGHAT and CDR2 is FQNNGV. The CDR3 contains 18 residues. V shed 2 bases, J shed 9 bases, and the junction held 19 bases outside the gene matches. CDR3 loop: CASSLRGRQGGRLSEQFF. The CDR3 region has the DNA TGTGCCAGCAGCTTACGTGGGCGTCAAGGCGGGAGATTGAGTGAGCAGTTCTTC.

This clonotype was observed a few times. The J gene is TRBJ2-5, the V gene TRBV11-2, with D maybe TRBD2 (6 bases). V shed 5 bases and J shed 4 bases, with 14 bases lying between them. The CDR3 is made up of 14 amino acids. Germline-derived CDR1 and CDR2 are SGHAT and FQNNGV. CDR3 nucleotide sequence: TGTGCCAGCAGCACCAAGACTAGTTCAGAGACCCAGTACTTC. Protein: CASSTKTSSETQYF.

This clonotype was picked up a small number of times. J is TRBJ2-1 and V is TRBV7-3; TRBD2 aligns across 7 bases. CDR1 is SGHTA, CDR2 FQGTGA, per germline. Trimming cost V 1 base and J 8 bases; bases outside gene matches: 8. This CDR3 spans 15 amino acids. CDR3 nucleotides: TGTGCCAGCAGCTTAAACTTAGCGGGTAGTCATGAGCAGTTCTTC. As protein: CASSLNLAGSHEQFF.

Turning to this clonotype: A clone one base away is much larger, so this may be a read error. The chain has TRBV30 and TRBJ1-1; D is undetermined. Germline CDR1 GTSNPN, CDR2 SVGIG (reference sequence). The CDR3 sequence is 14 residues long. Trimming pared 0 bases from V and 1 base from J, leaving 9 bases between. CDR3 nucleotide sequence: TGTGCCTGGAGTGTAGCGAGAGGGAACACTGAAGCTTTCTTT. Residues: CAWSVARGNTEAFF.

The rearrangement uses TRBV29-1 and TRBJ2-1, with 12 bases lining up with TRBD2. CDR3 size: 18 residues. Germline-derived CDR1 and CDR2 are SQVTM and ANQGSEA. V lost 2 bases and J lost 4; bases outside the gene matches: 12. CDR3 nucleotides: TGCAGCGTTGAAAGTCCCGAGTCACTAGCGGGAGGTTACAATGAGCAGTTCTTC. Residues: CSVESPESLAGGYNEQFF.

Many counts were recorded for this clonotype. This chain connects TRBV28 to TRBJ2-7, with D unresolved. This CDR3 comprises 13 residues. CDR1 is MDHEN and CDR2 is SYDVKM in the germline V gene. Trimming pared 6 bases from V and 3 bases from J, leaving 12 bases between. The CDR3 DNA follows: TGTGCCAGCAGACCATCAACTGTCTACGAGCAGTACTTC. This translates into CASRPSTVYEQYF.

This clonotype came up a few times. The genes are TRBV2 and TRBJ2-3; 8 positions agree with TRBD1. J lost 2 bases, V lost 4 bases, and 11 bases had no gene match. The CDR3 spans 17 residues. CDR1 and CDR2 (germline): SNHLY, FYNNEI. The CDR3 loop is CASSGGGQGAPTDTQYF. In DNA form, the CDR3 reads TGTGCCAGCAGTGGCGGAGGACAGGGTGCTCCCACAGATACGCAGTATTTT.

This clonotype was picked up many times. The V call is TRBV3-1, the J call TRBJ1-1, with 7 bases fitting TRBD1. The CDR3 spans 15 residues. Per the germline V gene, CDR1 is LGHDT and CDR2 is YNNKEL (reference sequence). V gave up 4 bases and J gave up 5 bases; unmatched junction bases: 10. CDR3 in amino acids: CASSPRGQGWTEAFF. In DNA, the CDR3 is TGTGCCAGCAGCCCAAGGGGGCAAGGGTGGACTGAAGCTTTCTTT.

In its sample, this clonotype was seen many times. The rearrangement joins TRBV5-1 to TRBJ2-7, with no clear D. Trimming took off 7 bases at V and 1 base at J, with 12 bases between the two ends. CDR3 size: 13 residues. Germline CDR1 SGHRS, CDR2 YFSETQ. The CDR3, as DNA: TGCGCCAGCCTGTTCGACGCGTCCTACGAGCAGTACTTC. Its protein product is CASLFDASYEQYF.

This clonotype was recorded at least ten times. The rearrangement uses TRBV28 and TRBJ2-1, with TRBD2 matching 12 bases. The junction had 7 bases not matched to a gene; V was cut back by 6 bases and J by 7 bases. Per germline, CDR1 MDHEN and CDR2 SYDVKM. The CDR3 spans 15 residues. The CDR3 loop is CASSAGLAGGNEQFF. The CDR3 bases are TGTGCCAGCAGCGCTGGGCTAGCGGGAGGGAATGAGCAGTTCTTC. Based on the CDR3 plus reference TRBV28 and TRBJ2-1, the full variable domain is DVKVTQSSRYLVKRTGEKVFLECVQDMDHENMFWYRQDPGLGLRLIYFSYDVKMKEKGDIPEGYSVSREKKERFSLILESASTNQTSMYLCASSAGLAGGNEQFFGPGTRLTVL.

This clonotype was observed a handful of times. The CDR3: CSVGVNYGYTF. The CDR3 nucleotides are TGCAGCGTTGGGGTTAACTATGGCTACACCTTC. This sequence joins TRBV29-1 and TRBJ1-2; no clear D gene. Trimming took off 4 bases at V and 1 base at J, with 4 bases between the two ends. CDR1 and CDR2 (germline): SQVTM, ANQGSEA. This CDR3 has 11 residues.

This clonotype was found many times. The J gene is TRBJ2-5, the V gene TRBV6-5; 8 bases are shared with TRBD2. V was clipped by 0 bases and J by 5 bases; unmatched bases: 8. Germline V gives CDR1 MNHEY, CDR2 SVGAGI. The CDR3 has 16 residues. CDR3 sequence: CASSYSRAGVPETQYF. DNA for the CDR3: TGTGCCAGCAGTTACTCTCGAGCGGGAGTCCCGGAGACCCAGTACTTC.

This clonotype was seen only a few times. The chain couples TRBV20-1 to TRBJ1-6; D is ambiguous. Germline lookup yields CDR1 DFQATT and CDR2 SNEGSKA (reference sequence). V lost 1 base and J 7 bases, leaving 11 bases between the germline ends. This CDR3 is 14 amino acids long. CDR3 region: CSARVEGGNSPLHF. CDR3 DNA sequence: TGCAGTGCTAGAGTAGAAGGAGGGAATTCACCCCTCCACTTT.

In this sample, this clonotype turned up many times. The gene calls are TRBV7-9 and TRBJ1-1; weak D call: TRBD1 (5 bases). The CDR3 spans 15 residues. V was trimmed by 5 bases and J by 1 base, leaving 14 bases between them. CDR1 is SEHNR, CDR2 FQNEAQ, per germline (reference sequence). In DNA, the CDR3 is TGTGCCAGCAGCAGAGCCCTAACAGGGAACACTGAAGCTTTCTTT. Its protein is CASSRALTGNTEAFF.

Notes on this clonotype: This may be a read error, as it is one base from a much larger clone. The rearrangement joins TRBV7-2 to TRBJ2-3; the match to TRBD2 covers 7 bases. After removal of 3 bases from V and 6 bases from J, the junction contained 9 bases not matched to a gene. Germline CDR1 SGHTA, CDR2 FQGNSA. The CDR3 extends over 15 amino acids. CDR3: CASSFPGGSRDTQYF. CDR3 coding DNA: TGTGCCAGCAGCTTCCCGGGAGGCTCGCGGGATACGCAGTATTTT. Drawing the rest from reference TRBV7-2 and TRBJ2-3, the complete variable domain is GAGVSQSPSNKVTEKGKDVELRCDPISGHTALYWYRQSLGQGLEFLIYFQGNSAPDKSGLPSDRFSAERTGGSVSTLTIQRTQQEDSAVYLCASSFPGGSRDTQYFGPGTRLTVL.